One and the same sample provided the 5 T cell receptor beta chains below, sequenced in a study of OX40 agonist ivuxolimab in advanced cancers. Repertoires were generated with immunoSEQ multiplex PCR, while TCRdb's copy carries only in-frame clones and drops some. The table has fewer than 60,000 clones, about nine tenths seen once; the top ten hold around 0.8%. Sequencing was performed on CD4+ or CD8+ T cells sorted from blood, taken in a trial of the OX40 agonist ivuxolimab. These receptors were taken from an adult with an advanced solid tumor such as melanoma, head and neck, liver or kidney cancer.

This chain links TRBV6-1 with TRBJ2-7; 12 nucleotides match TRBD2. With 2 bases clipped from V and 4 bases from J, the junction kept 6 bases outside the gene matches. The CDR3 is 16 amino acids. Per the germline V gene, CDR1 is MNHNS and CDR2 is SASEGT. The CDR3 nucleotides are TGTGCCAGCAGTGAACCGACTAGCGGGAGTCTGTACGAGCAGTACTTC. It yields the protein CASSEPTSGSLYEQYF.

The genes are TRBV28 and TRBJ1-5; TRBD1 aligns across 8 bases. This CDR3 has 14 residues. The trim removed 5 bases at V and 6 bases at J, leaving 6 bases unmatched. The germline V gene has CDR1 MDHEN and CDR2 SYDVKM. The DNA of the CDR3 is TGTGCCAGCAGTCCCCAGGGGGCGAGTCAGCCCCAGCATTTT. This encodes CASSPQGASQPQHF. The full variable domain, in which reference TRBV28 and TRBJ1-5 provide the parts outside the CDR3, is DVKVTQSSRYLVKRTGEKVFLECVQDMDHENMFWYRQDPGLGLRLIYFSYDVKMKEKGDIPEGYSVSREKKERFSLILESASTNQTSMYLCASSPQGASQPQHFGDGTRLSIL.

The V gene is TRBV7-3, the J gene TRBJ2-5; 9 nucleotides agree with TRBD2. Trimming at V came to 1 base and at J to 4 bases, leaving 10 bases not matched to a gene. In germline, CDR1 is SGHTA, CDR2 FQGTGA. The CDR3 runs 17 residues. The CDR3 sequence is CASSLSGISGSGETQYF. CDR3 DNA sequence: TGTGCCAGCAGCTTAAGTGGTATTAGCGGGAGTGGAGAGACCCAGTACTTC. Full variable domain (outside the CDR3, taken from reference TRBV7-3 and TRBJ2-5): GAGVSQTPSNKVTEKGKYVELRCDPISGHTALYWYRQSLGQGPEFLIYFQGTGAADDSGLPNDRFFAVRPEGSVSTLKIQRTERGDSAVYLCASSLSGISGSGETQYFGPGTRLLVL.

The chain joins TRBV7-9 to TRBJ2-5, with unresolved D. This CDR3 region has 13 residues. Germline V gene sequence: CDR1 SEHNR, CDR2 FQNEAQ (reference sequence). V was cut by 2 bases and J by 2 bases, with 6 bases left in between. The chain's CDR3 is CASSLNRQETQYF. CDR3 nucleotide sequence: TGTGCCAGCAGCTTAAATAGGCAAGAGACCCAGTACTTC.

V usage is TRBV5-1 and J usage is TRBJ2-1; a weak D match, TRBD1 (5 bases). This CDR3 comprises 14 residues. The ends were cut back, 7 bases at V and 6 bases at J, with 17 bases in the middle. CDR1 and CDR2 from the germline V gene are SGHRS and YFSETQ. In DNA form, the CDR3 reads TGCGCCAGCGTAAGAGTCCAGGGTGGCAATGAGCAGTTCTTC. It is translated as CASVRVQGGNEQFF. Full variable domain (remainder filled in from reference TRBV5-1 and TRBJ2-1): KAGVTQTPRYLIKTRGQQVTLSCSPISGHRSVSWYQQTPGQGLQFLFEYFSETQRNKGNFPGRFSGRQFSNSRSEMNVSTLELGDSALYLCASVRVQGGNEQFFGPGTRLTVL.